This T cell receptor (beta chain) was recorded in a study of vaccination and CD4 T cells after COVID-19. As for the study in general: Convalescent individuals exhibited SARS-CoV-2 positivity on nasal swab PCR, with nine mild and one severe presentation. Day 14 and days 161 to 241 post-vaccination were the sampling points for a few convalescent patients.

The Oncomine TCR Beta short-read assay sequenced DNA from cultured CD4+ T cells. In TCRdb, the PCR reads were re-called with MiXCR into one record per CDR3 protein. The sample contains roughly 24,000 distinct CDR3 sequences, about 35% of which appear only once. The table lists this clonotype with a few counts. Its specificity is not known. Time point reported: late sampling 161 to 241 days after vaccination in a few convalescent patients. This sample's treatment: roughly 10-day PBMC culture with coronavirus spike peptide pools or control peptides (ViraFEST assay). ViraFEST relied on peptide pools to expand antigen-specific T cells; the TCRs were sequenced afterward. Study observations and caveats: Within the convalescent patients, spike mono-reactivity was found in 304 of 307 vaccine-specific clones.

Specimen: CD4+ T cells from blood, cultured in vitro, collected about 7 months after SARS-CoV-2 vaccination. The receptor's source is a human donor who had recovered from COVID-19.

This CDR3 reads CASSLSGQVNQPQHF. The CDR3 nucleotides read TGTGCCAGCAGCTTATCCGGACAGGTAAATCAGCCCCAGCATTTT. J is TRBJ1-5 and V is TRBV7-8; 7 nucleotides align to TRBD1. Looked up from germline, CDR1 is SGHVS and CDR2 is FQNEAQ. With 2 bases clipped from V and 4 bases from J, the junction kept 5 bases outside the gene matches. The length of the CDR3 is 15 residues. The variable domain in full, completed from reference TRBV7-8 and TRBJ1-5, reads GAGVSQSPRYKVAKRGQDVALRCDPISGHVSLFWYQQALGQGPEFLTYFQNEAQLDKSGLPSDRFFAERPEGSVSTLKIQRTQQEDSAVYLCASSLSGQVNQPQHFGDGTRLSIL.